These 10 T cell receptor beta chains were all obtained from the same sample, sequenced in a study of blood T cell repertoires in COVID-19. Here immunoSEQ multiplex PCR was the method, and the copy in TCRdb shows in-frame clones only, minus some. The table lists 65,000 to 75,000 clones, approximately 92% of them singletons. The specimen was peripheral blood. The receptors here all came from a woman aged 50 to 60 with active COVID-19.

The chain has TRBV28 and TRBJ1-5; D remains ambiguous. V lost 2 bases to trimming and J lost 4 bases, with 6 bases between them. This CDR3 region has 13 residues. Germline V gene lookup returns CDR1 MDHEN and CDR2 SYDVKM. CDR3 region: CASSLGRNQPQHF. The CDR3 DNA sequence: TGTGCCAGCAGTTTAGGCAGAAATCAGCCCCAGCATTTT.

The gene calls are TRBV11-2 and TRBJ1-2; D gene unclear. Deletions cut 0 bases from V and 4 bases from J, with 9 bases between. The CDR3 has 14 amino acids. Per the germline V gene, CDR1 is SGHAT and CDR2 is FQNNGV. The DNA for the CDR3 is TGTGCCAGCAGCTTAGACCTTGTGGCCTATGGCTACACCTTC. The encoded protein is CASSLDLVAYGYTF.

V and J are TRBV2 and TRBJ2-1, with a tentative D call TRBD2 (6 bases). The CDR3 has 15 amino acids. The V gene's germline CDR1 is SNHLY and CDR2 FYNNEI. V was cut by 7 bases and J by 2 bases, with 15 bases left in between. Here the CDR3 reads CASTLGGPPYNEQFF. CDR3 DNA: TGTGCCAGCACCTTGGGGGGACCCCCCTACAATGAGCAGTTCTTC.

The chain employs TRBV20-1 and TRBJ2-7; 13 bases are shared with TRBD2. The CDR3 sequence is 19 residues long. Germline lookup yields CDR1 DFQATT and CDR2 SNEGSKA (reference sequence). Trimming cost V 3 bases and J 5 bases; bases outside gene matches: 19. CDR3 sequence (DNA): TGCAGTGCTAGTAAAACCCCGGGACTAGCGGGAAGAGGTCCCGACGAGCAGTACTTC. Translation gives CSASKTPGLAGRGPDEQYF.

This chain uses TRBV19 with TRBJ2-1; TRBD1 agrees at 8 bases. With 4 bases clipped from V and 1 base from J, the junction kept 15 bases outside the gene matches. Germline CDR1 reads LNHDA; CDR2 reads SQIVND (reference sequence). CDR3 length: 19 amino acids. CDR3 loop: CASSNRGQGAIRSYNEQFF. CDR3 bases: TGTGCCAGTAGTAATAGGGGTCAGGGGGCCATAAGATCCTACAATGAGCAGTTCTTC.

The V call is TRBV4-1, the J call TRBJ2-3; 7 positions match TRBD1. The CDR3 covers 15 residues. CDR1 MGHRA and CDR2 YSYEKL come from the germline V gene. With V trimmed by 4 bases and J by 6 bases, 10 bases remained unmatched. CDR3 coding DNA: TGCGCCAGCAGCCCAGGACAGGTTGTTCTTGATACGCAGTATTTT. Translating gives CASSPGQVVLDTQYF.

V and J are TRBV27 and TRBJ1-1; D unresolved. V was cut by 3 bases and J by 0 bases, with 8 bases left in between. The germline CDR1 and CDR2 sequences are MNHEY and SMNVEV (reference sequence). The CDR3 totals 14 residues. The chain's CDR3 is CASSLAALNTEAFF. CDR3 DNA sequence: TGTGCCAGCAGTTTGGCTGCCCTGAACACTGAAGCTTTCTTT.

The chain uses TRBV7-6 and TRBJ2-1, with TRBD2 matching over 13 bases. The CDR3 covers 15 residues. Germline lookup yields CDR1 SGHVS and CDR2 FNYEAQ. V lost 4 bases to trimming and J lost 7 bases; unmatched junction nucleotides: 4. The CDR3 spells CASSSGGLAGNEQFF. The CDR3 DNA is TGTGCCAGCAGCTCCGGGGGACTAGCGGGGAATGAGCAGTTCTTC. The full variable domain, completed using reference TRBV7-6 and TRBJ2-1, is GAGVSQSPRYKVTKRGQDVALRCDPISGHVSLYWYRQALGQGPEFLTYFNYEAQQDKSGLPNDRFSAERPEGSISTLTIQRTEQRDSAMYRCASSSGGLAGNEQFFGPGTRLTVL.

This clone was counted a single time. This chain connects TRBV2 to TRBJ1-5; 7 bases fit TRBD1. With 7 bases clipped from V and 3 bases from J, the junction kept 6 bases outside the gene matches. Germline values: CDR1 SNHLY, CDR2 FYNNEI. The CDR3 loop spans 14 amino acids. The CDR3 sequence is CASILDRDNQPQHF. In DNA form, the CDR3 reads TGTGCCAGCATTCTCGACAGGGACAATCAGCCCCAGCATTTT.

This rearrangement joins TRBV2 to TRBJ1-5; no reliable D call. The CDR3 loop spans 15 amino acids. V lost 4 bases, J lost 6 bases, and 16 bases lay in between. Germline CDR1 and CDR2: SNHLY and FYNNEI. The CDR3 loop reads CASSVATDFGQPQHF. As DNA, the CDR3 is TGTGCCAGCAGTGTGGCAACAGATTTCGGTCAGCCCCAGCATTTT. Full variable domain (outside the CDR3, taken from reference TRBV2 and TRBJ1-5): EPEVTQTPSHQVTQMGQEVILRCVPISNHLYFYWYRQILGQKVEFLVSFYNNEISEKSEIFDDQFSVERPDGSNFTLKIRSTKLEDSAMYFCASSVATDFGQPQHFGDGTRLSIL.